A single sample is the source of the 20 T cell receptor beta chains below, sequenced in a study of T-cell reconstitution after alpha-beta-depleted transplantation in children. As it was prepared, the TCRbeta library received unique molecular identifiers. TCRdb re-called the PCR reads through MiXCR, storing one row per CDR3 protein. The sample records 490,000 or so distinct CDR3 sequences, about 12% being singletons. Sequenced here: PBMCs from the stem cell graft donor, sampled from the stem cell graft. The receptors come from a human donor who donated a stem cell graft to a child with combined immunodeficiency.

This clonotype was detected many times. The V and J genes are TRBV7-2 and TRBJ2-3; D unclear. Looked up from germline, CDR1 is SGHTA and CDR2 is FQGNSA. V was cut by 5 bases and J by 6 bases, with 12 bases left in between. The CDR3 extends over 13 amino acids. CDR3 loop: CASSLPLFDTQYF. The CDR3 DNA reads TGTGCCAGCAGCCTCCCACTGTTCGATACGCAGTATTTT.

The table lists this clonotype with a few counts. The CDR3 DNA sequence: TGCAGTGCTAGAGGCGCCGGCGCGGGGGGTTCCTACAATGAGCAGTTCTTC. It codes for CSARGAGAGGSYNEQFF. The chain uses TRBV20-1 and TRBJ2-1; 8 positions agree with TRBD2. Unmatched junction bases numbered 9, after V lost 1 base and J lost 1 base. The CDR3 spans 17 residues. Germline V CDR1 and CDR2: DFQATT, SNEGSKA (reference sequence).

This clonotype was detected ten times or more. This sequence joins TRBV13 and TRBJ2-2; D gene unclear. Trimming removed 5 bases at V and 8 bases at J, with 12 bases between. Germline V gene data show CDR1 as PRHDT and CDR2 as FYEKMQ (reference sequence). The CDR3 loop spans 13 amino acids. This CDR3 is CASSVQAAGELFF. The CDR3 DNA reads as TGTGCCAGCAGCGTCCAGGCCGCAGGGGAGCTGTTTTTT.

The table lists this clonotype with many counts. The genes are TRBV4-2 and TRBJ2-1; weak D call: TRBD1 (5 bases). V was trimmed by 0 bases and J by 5 bases, leaving 11 bases between them. The V gene's germline CDR1 is LGHNA and CDR2 YNFKEQ. CDR3 length: 15 residues. The CDR3 DNA reads TGTGCCAGCAGCCAAGATCAGGGCAGTCACAATGAGCAGTTCTTC. It is translated as CASSQDQGSHNEQFF.

V usage is TRBV27 and J usage is TRBJ2-5; D could derive from TRBD1 or TRBD2 (6 bases each). The CDR3 totals 15 residues. V lost 8 bases and J 4 bases, leaving 20 bases between the germline ends. Germline V gene lookup returns CDR1 MNHEY and CDR2 SMNVEV (reference sequence). CDR3 in DNA: TGTGCCAGCGGCCCCTTGGACGGAGGGGGAGAGACCCAGTACTTC. Residues: CASGPLDGGGETQYF.

This chain connects TRBV29-1 to TRBJ2-3; the D gene is possibly TRBD2 (6 bases). V lost 4 bases to trimming and J lost 0 bases, with 11 bases between them. This CDR3 is built from 14 residues. CDR1 and CDR2 from the germline V gene are SQVTM and ANQGSEA. CDR3 sequence reads: CSVAGAGSTDTQYF. The CDR3 DNA reads as TGCAGCGTTGCCGGGGCGGGGAGCACAGATACGCAGTATTTT.

This clonotype was detected many times. The chain carries TRBV29-1 and TRBJ2-1; 9 bases fit TRBD1. The germline gives CDR1 SQVTM, CDR2 ANQGSEA. V lost 7 bases and J lost 6; bases outside the gene matches: 4. The CDR3 contains 12 residues. This CDR3 reads CSETQGANEQFF. The CDR3 nucleotides read TGCAGCGAAACACAGGGGGCCAATGAGCAGTTCTTC.

This clonotype came up a few times. This rearrangement joins TRBV28 to TRBJ2-5; TRBD1 matches at 8 bases. J lost 2 bases, V lost 3 bases, and 8 bases had no gene match. The CDR3 has 16 amino acids. Per germline, CDR1 MDHEN and CDR2 SYDVKM. The CDR3 DNA reads as TGTGCCAGCAGTTTCGCCCCGGGACAGGCGCAAGAGACCCAGTACTTC. Its translation: CASSFAPGQAQETQYF.

J is TRBJ2-5 and V is TRBV29-1; possible D gene TRBD1, 6 bases. The germline V and J ends were trimmed by 2 bases and 7 bases, with 14 bases remaining between them. CDR3 size: 13 residues. CDR1 SQVTM and CDR2 ANQGSEA come from the germline V gene. CDR3 residues: CSVETTGSRTQYF. In DNA, the CDR3 is TGCAGCGTTGAAACGACAGGTTCTCGGACCCAGTACTTC.

This clonotype was observed at least ten times. The genes are TRBV7-8 and TRBJ2-7, with no clear D. Per the germline V gene, CDR1 is SGHVS and CDR2 is FQNEAQ. The ends were cut back, 5 bases at V and 1 base at J, with 9 bases in the middle. The CDR3 contains 13 residues. CDR3 nucleotides: TGTGCCAGCAGCCCCCCCAATTCCTACGAGCAGTACTTC. It is translated as CASSPPNSYEQYF.

At least ten counts were recorded for this clonotype. CDR3 residues: CASSQGSDANTGELFF. For the CDR3, the DNA is TGTGCCAGCAGCCAAGGGTCAGATGCGAACACCGGGGAGCTGTTTTTT. V is TRBV3-1 and J is TRBJ2-2; D remains unclear. The V gene's germline CDR1 is LGHDT and CDR2 YNNKEL (reference sequence). The CDR3 has 16 residues. V lost 1 base and J lost 0, with 9 bases in between.

This clonotype was counted a few times. V and J are TRBV20-1 and TRBJ2-7; 10 bases map to TRBD2. CDR3 length: 15 amino acids. Losses at the gene ends were 1 base for V and 5 bases for J; bases not matched to a gene: 8. Germline lookup yields CDR1 DFQATT and CDR2 SNEGSKA (reference sequence). The CDR3 DNA is TGCAGTGCTAGAGGATCTAGCGGGAGTACCCACGAGCAGTACTTC. Its protein is CSARGSSGSTHEQYF.

The chain uses TRBV27 and TRBJ2-7; D may be TRBD2 (6 bases). Germline-derived CDR1 and CDR2 are MNHEY and SMNVEV (reference sequence). V dropped 6 bases and J dropped 2 bases, with 8 bases sitting between them. The CDR3 is made up of 12 amino acids. CDR3 residues: CASRGLPYEQYF. The CDR3, as DNA: TGTGCCAGCAGGGGACTTCCCTACGAGCAGTACTTC.

This clonotype occurred many times. This sequence joins TRBV12-3 or TRBV12-4 and TRBJ1-1; D might be TRBD1 (5 bases). CDR3 length equals 12 residues. Trimming cost V 8 bases and J 3 bases, with 10 bases left between them. This CDR3 reads CASLSGHTEAFF. The CDR3 DNA follows: TGTGCCAGCCTCTCGGGGCACACTGAAGCTTTCTTT.

The chain joins TRBV5-1 to TRBJ2-2, with 8 bases matching TRBD1. The junction had 14 bases not matched to a gene; V was cut back by 4 bases and J by 0 bases. Germline lookup yields CDR1 SGHRS and CDR2 YFSETQ. This CDR3 is 19 amino acids long. The CDR3 loop is CASSPSYGQGLANTGELFF. The DNA for the CDR3 is TGCGCCAGCAGCCCATCATACGGACAGGGCCTTGCGAACACCGGGGAGCTGTTTTTT. The full variable domain, its missing parts supplied by reference TRBV5-1 and TRBJ2-2, is KAGVTQTPRYLIKTRGQQVTLSCSPISGHRSVSWYQQTPGQGLQFLFEYFSETQRNKGNFPGRFSGRQFSNSRSEMNVSTLELGDSALYLCASSPSYGQGLANTGELFFGEGSRLTVL.

This clonotype was recorded many times. The chain employs TRBV20-1 and TRBJ2-7, with TRBD2 matching over 8 bases. Germline CDR1 is DFQATT and CDR2 is SNEGSKA (reference sequence). V was pared by 7 bases and J by 2 bases, with 7 bases of the junction left unmatched. This CDR3 is built from 13 residues. CDR3 loop: CSGAGGTPYEQYF. The CDR3 DNA is TGCAGTGGGGCGGGGGGCACCCCCTACGAGCAGTACTTC.

The gene calls are TRBV7-9 and TRBJ1-1, with D unclear. The germline V gene has CDR1 SEHNR and CDR2 FQNEAQ (reference sequence). This CDR3 region has 14 residues. V gave up 0 bases and J gave up 2 bases, with 7 bases separating them. The CDR3, as DNA: TGTGCCAGCAGCTTAGCGGGAGATAACACTGAAGCTTTCTTT. Encoded protein: CASSLAGDNTEAFF. The full variable domain, with the rest looked up from reference TRBV7-9 and TRBJ1-1, is DTGVSQNPRHKITKRGQNVTFRCDPISEHNRLYWYRQTLGQGPEFLTYFQNEAQLEKSRLLSDRFSAERPKGSFSTLEIQRTEQGDSAMYLCASSLAGDNTEAFFGQGTRLTVV.

This clonotype has a count of ten or more. The chain joins TRBV3-1 to TRBJ2-7, with 16 bases aligning to TRBD2. Losses at the gene ends were 4 bases for V and 3 bases for J; bases not matched to a gene: 3. The CDR3 loop spans 16 amino acids. Germline-derived CDR1 and CDR2 are LGHDT and YNNKEL (reference sequence). The DNA of the CDR3 is TGTGCCAGCAGCCCCGGGACTAGCGGGAGGGTCTACGAGCAGTACTTC. This codes for CASSPGTSGRVYEQYF.

This clonotype was seen at least ten times. The V call is TRBV12-3 or TRBV12-4, the J call TRBJ2-7; D remains ambiguous. This CDR3 has 12 amino acids. With 5 bases removed from V and 5 bases from J, the gap between germline ends came to 10 bases. CDR3 nucleotide sequence: TGTGCCAGCAGTAAAGGGTCCCACGAGCAGTACTTC. This translates into CASSKGSHEQYF.

In this sample, this clonotype turned up many times. The chain couples TRBV5-1 to TRBJ2-3, with 10 bases fitting TRBD1. The V gene's germline CDR1 is SGHRS and CDR2 YFSETQ. The trim removed 3 bases at V and 2 bases at J, leaving 3 bases unmatched. This CDR3 is 15 amino acids long. CDR3 in DNA: TGCGCCAGCAGCTCGGACAGGGGGTACACAGATACGCAGTATTTT. Its protein is CASSSDRGYTDTQYF.